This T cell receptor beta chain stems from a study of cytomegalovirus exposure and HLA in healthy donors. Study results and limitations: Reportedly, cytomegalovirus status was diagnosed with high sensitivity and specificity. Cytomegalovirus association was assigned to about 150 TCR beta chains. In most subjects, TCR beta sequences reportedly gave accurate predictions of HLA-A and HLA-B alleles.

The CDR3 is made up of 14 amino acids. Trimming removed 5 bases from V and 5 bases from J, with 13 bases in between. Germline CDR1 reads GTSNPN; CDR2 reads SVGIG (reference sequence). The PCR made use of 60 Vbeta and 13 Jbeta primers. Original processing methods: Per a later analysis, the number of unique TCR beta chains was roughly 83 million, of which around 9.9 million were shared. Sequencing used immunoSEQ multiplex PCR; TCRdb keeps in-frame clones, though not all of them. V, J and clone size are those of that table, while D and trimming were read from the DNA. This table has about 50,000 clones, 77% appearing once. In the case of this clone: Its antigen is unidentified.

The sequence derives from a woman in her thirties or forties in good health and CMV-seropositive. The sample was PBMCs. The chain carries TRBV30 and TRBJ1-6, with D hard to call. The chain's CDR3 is CAWEPGVDNSPLHF. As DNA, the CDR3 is TGTGCCTGGGAGCCCGGGGTCGATAATTCACCCCTCCACTTT.